These T cell receptor beta chains were read from a single sample in a study of blood T cell repertoires in COVID-19. Clones were sequenced by immunoSEQ multiplex PCR, and TCRdb holds only the in-frame ones, with some missing. This table has approximately 340,000 clones, around four fifths appearing once. Material for sequencing was peripheral blood. The receptor source for this set is a man aged 25 to 40 with active or convalescent COVID-19. CDR3s include the opening cysteine and the closing phenylalanine or tryptophan. The D gene is left open where the match is weak. Size is omitted from some rows. Given values are once, few, many or a class for expanded clones.

j_call | d_call | v_call | clone_size | cdr3_nt | cdr3_aa
TRBJ1-6 | . | TRBV5-1 | . | TGCGCCAGCAGCTTGTCGGATTCACCCCTCCACTTT | CASSLSDSPLHF
TRBJ2-5 | TRBD2 | TRBV3-1/TRBV3-2 | . | TGTGCCAGCAGCCAAGGACGACTAGCGGGGGAAGAGACCCAGTACTTC | CASSQGRLAGEETQYF
TRBJ1-4 | . | TRBV30 | . | TGTGCCTGGAGTGTTGTGACGACAGCAACTAATGAAAAACTGTTTTTT | CAWSVVTTATNEKLFF
TRBJ2-7 | TRBD1 | TRBV29-1 | . | TGCAGCGTTGGCCGGGACAGGGGTACCTACGAGCAGTACTTC | CSVGRDRGTYEQYF
TRBJ2-1 | TRBD2 | TRBV12-3/TRBV12-4 | . | TGTGCCAGCAGTTTTTCTAGCGGGGGCCAGGAGTTCTTC | CASSFSSGGQEFF
TRBJ1-2 | . | TRBV7-2 | . | TGTGCCAGCAGCCCCCCAGGGTATGGCTACACCTTC | CASSPPGYGYTF
TRBJ1-1 | . | TRBV7-2 | . | TGTGCCAGCAGCTTCGTGAGAACTGAAGCTTTCTTT | CASSFVRTEAFF
TRBJ2-5 | TRBD2 | TRBV5-1 | . | TGCGCCAGCAGCTTACTAGCGGGCCCCCGGGAGACCCAGTACTTC | CASSLLAGPRETQYF
TRBJ2-3 | TRBD2 | TRBV4-2 | . | TGTGCCAGCAGCCAAGAAGGGACTGGAGCGGGAGGGGAAGATACGCAGTATTTT | CASSQEGTGAGGEDTQYF
TRBJ1-3 | . | TRBV5-1 | . | TGCGCCAGCAGCGTCGGACTTACTTCTGGAAACACCATATATTTT | CASSVGLTSGNTIYF
TRBJ1-1 | . | TRBV19 | . | TGTGCCAGTACCGACCTGAGGGGGAAGGGGACTGAAGCTTTCTTT | CASTDLRGKGTEAFF
TRBJ1-2 | . | TRBV3-1/TRBV3-2 | . | TGTGCCAGCAGCCCCGGGGGGGGTCCCACCTATGGCTACACCTTC | CASSPGGGPTYGYTF
TRBJ2-3 | . | TRBV5-4 | . | TGTGCCAGCAGCTTGGCCGTGGCCGTCACAGATACGCAGTATTTT | CASSLAVAVTDTQYF
TRBJ1-5 | . | TRBV24-1 | . | TGTGCCACCAGTAACGGGGATAATCAGCCCCAGCATTTT | CATSNGDNQPQHF
TRBJ1-6 | . | TRBV15 | . | TGTGCCACCAGCAGAATCCTGAGCTCCTATAATTCACCCCTCCACTTT | CATSRILSSYNSPLHF
TRBJ1-5 | TRBD1 | TRBV28 | . | TGTGCCAGCAGTTACCCGACAGGGGCCTCCAATCAGCCCCAGCATTTT | CASSYPTGASNQPQHF
TRBJ1-2 | . | TRBV2 | . | TGTGCCAGCACCGAGAGGGGGGGGACTAACTATGGCTACACCTTC | CASTERGGTNYGYTF
TRBJ2-7 | TRBD2 | TRBV10-3 | . | TGTGCCATCAGGGGACTAGCGGGAGGCTCCTACGAGCAGTACTTC | CAIRGLAGGSYEQYF
TRBJ1-5 | TRBD1 | TRBV19 | . | TGTGCCAGTACTCGACAGGGGGCCTTAAATCAGCCCCAGCATTTT | CASTRQGALNQPQHF
TRBJ2-2 | . | TRBV11-3 | . | TGTGCCAGCAGCTTGGTGATCTCGCTAAACACCGGGGAGCTGTTTTTT | CASSLVISLNTGELFF
TRBJ2-1 | TRBD2 | TRBV11-2 | . | TGTGCCAGCAGCTTTGGACTAGCGGGCTCCTACAATGAGCAGTTCTTC | CASSFGLAGSYNEQFF
TRBJ2-3 | TRBD2 | TRBV28 | . | TGTGCCAGCAGATCCCCTCTAGCGGGGGGGTCTAGCACAGATACGCAGTATTTT | CASRSPLAGGSSTDTQYF
TRBJ2-1 | . | TRBV24-1 | . | TGTGCCACCAGTGACGGGGGGCGCGAGTTCTTC | CATSDGGREFF
TRBJ2-2 | . | TRBV7-8 | . | TGTGCCAGCAGCTTATTGACGGGGAACACCGGGGAGCTGTTTTTT | CASSLLTGNTGELFF
TRBJ2-3 | . | TRBV5-1 | . | TGCGCCAGCAGCACGGGGGGCGCGGCTAGCACAGATACGCAGTATTTT | CASSTGGAASTDTQYF
TRBJ1-3 | . | TRBV29-1 | . | TGCAGCGTCGTCCTATCTGGAAACACCATATATTTT | CSVVLSGNTIYF
TRBJ1-5 | . | TRBV30 | . | TGTGCCTGGAGTGTGTCTCGGGGGGGACAGCCCCAGCATTTT | CAWSVSRGGQPQHF
TRBJ2-1 | . | TRBV5-1 | . | TGCGCCAGCAGCTTGGGGCACAATGAGCAGTTCTTC | CASSLGHNEQFF
TRBJ2-5 | TRBD2 | TRBV30 | . | TGTGCCTGGGGAGAGACTAGCGGGCAAGAGACCCAGTACTTC | CAWGETSGQETQYF
TRBJ2-7 | . | TRBV4-2 | . | TGTGCCAGCAGCCAAGGGTCTAGCGACTACTACGAGCAGTACTTC | CASSQGSSDYYEQYF
TRBJ1-4 | . | TRBV30 | . | TGTGCCTGGAGTGCGTCTGGACCCAGGGTGGAAAAACTGTTTTTT | CAWSASGPRVEKLFF
TRBJ2-7 | . | TRBV10-2 | . | TGCGCCAGCAAGGGCAGGGGTCGTTACGAGCAGTACTTC | CASKGRGRYEQYF
TRBJ1-2 | . | TRBV7-9 | . | TGTGCCAGCAGCCCCGTATGGGCGGGCGGCTACACCTTC | CASSPVWAGGYTF
TRBJ2-3 | . | TRBV7-8 | . | TGTGCCAGCAAACTACCGAGCACAGATACGCAGTATTTT | CASKLPSTDTQYF
TRBJ1-2 | . | TRBV30 | . | TGTGCCTGGAGTGTACTGAATTTCTACACCTTC | CAWSVLNFYTF
TRBJ1-1 | . | TRBV28 | . | TGTGCCATTGGGATTCGGGAGACTGAAGCTTTCTTT | CAIGIRETEAFF
TRBJ2-1 | TRBD2 | TRBV10-3 | few | TGTGCCATCAGTGAGTCAATTACTAGCGGAAACAATGAGCAGTTCTTC | CAISESITSGNNEQFF
TRBJ1-5 | . | TRBV10-3 | . | TGTGCCACTTGCAGGGATAGCAATCAGCCCCAGCATTTT | CATCRDSNQPQHF
TRBJ2-1 | TRBD2 | TRBV27 | . | TGTGCCAGCAGTCCGTATAGCGGGAGTGTGTACAATGAGCAGTTCTTC | CASSPYSGSVYNEQFF
TRBJ2-3 | TRBD2 | TRBV19 | . | TGTGCCAGTAGTGCGGGACTAGCGGGAGGATCGAGAGATACGCAGTATTTT | CASSAGLAGGSRDTQYF
TRBJ1-6 | TRBD1 | TRBV30 | . | TGTGCCTGTGACTTAGGGACAGTGGGCCCACCCCTCCACTTT | CACDLGTVGPPLHF
TRBJ2-1 | TRBD2 | TRBV29-1 | . | TGCAGCGTCCAGCGGGAGTTGGGCAATGAGCAGTTCTTC | CSVQRELGNEQFF